The source of this TCR beta chain is a study of blood T cell repertoires in COVID-19. Study in general: The United States, Italy and Spain provided the acute and convalescent COVID-19 samples.

Clones were read by immunoSEQ multiplex PCR, and TCRdb kept only the in-frame ones, dropping some. This table has 350,000 to 450,000 clones, 65% to 90% appearing once. CDR3 length: 16 residues. The V and J ends lost 7 bases and 3 bases respectively, with 19 bases between them. CDR1 MDHEN and CDR2 SYDVKM come from the germline V gene. This sequence originates from a woman aged 60-70 years with COVID-19, enrolled during active disease. The rearrangement links TRBV28 to TRBJ2-1; no reliable D call. Specimen: peripheral blood. CDR3 DNA sequence: TGTGCCAGCACCCTGACCGGGTACCGATACTACAATGAGCAGTTCTTC. It yields the protein CASTLTGYRYYNEQFF.